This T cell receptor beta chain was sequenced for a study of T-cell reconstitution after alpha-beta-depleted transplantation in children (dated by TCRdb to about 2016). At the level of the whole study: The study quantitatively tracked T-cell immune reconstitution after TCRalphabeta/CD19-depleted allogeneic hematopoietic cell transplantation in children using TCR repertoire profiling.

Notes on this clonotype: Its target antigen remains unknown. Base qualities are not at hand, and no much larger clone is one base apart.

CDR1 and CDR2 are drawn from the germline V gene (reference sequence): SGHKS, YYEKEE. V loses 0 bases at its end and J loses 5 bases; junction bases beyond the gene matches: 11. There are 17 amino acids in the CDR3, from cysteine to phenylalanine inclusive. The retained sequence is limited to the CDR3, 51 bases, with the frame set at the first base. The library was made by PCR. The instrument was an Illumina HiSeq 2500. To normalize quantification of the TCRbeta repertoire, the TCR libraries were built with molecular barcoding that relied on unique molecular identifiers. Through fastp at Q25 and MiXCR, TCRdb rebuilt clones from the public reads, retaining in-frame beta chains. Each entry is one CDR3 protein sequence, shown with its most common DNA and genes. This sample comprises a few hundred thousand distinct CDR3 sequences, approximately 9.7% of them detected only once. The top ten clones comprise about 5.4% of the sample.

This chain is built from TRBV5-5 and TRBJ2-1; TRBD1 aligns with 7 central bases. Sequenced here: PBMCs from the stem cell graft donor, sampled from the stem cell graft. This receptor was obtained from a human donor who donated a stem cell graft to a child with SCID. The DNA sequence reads TGTGCCAGCAGCTTGGGGCCGGTGGAGAGGGGGCACAATGAGCAGTTCTTC. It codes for CASSLGPVERGHNEQFF. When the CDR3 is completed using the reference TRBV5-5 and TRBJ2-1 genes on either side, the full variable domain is DAGVTQSPTHLIKTRGQQVTLRCSPISGHKSVSWYQQVLGQGPQFIFQYYEKEERGRGNFPDRFSARQFPNYSSELNVNALLLGDSALYLCASSLGPVERGHNEQFFGPGTRLTVL.